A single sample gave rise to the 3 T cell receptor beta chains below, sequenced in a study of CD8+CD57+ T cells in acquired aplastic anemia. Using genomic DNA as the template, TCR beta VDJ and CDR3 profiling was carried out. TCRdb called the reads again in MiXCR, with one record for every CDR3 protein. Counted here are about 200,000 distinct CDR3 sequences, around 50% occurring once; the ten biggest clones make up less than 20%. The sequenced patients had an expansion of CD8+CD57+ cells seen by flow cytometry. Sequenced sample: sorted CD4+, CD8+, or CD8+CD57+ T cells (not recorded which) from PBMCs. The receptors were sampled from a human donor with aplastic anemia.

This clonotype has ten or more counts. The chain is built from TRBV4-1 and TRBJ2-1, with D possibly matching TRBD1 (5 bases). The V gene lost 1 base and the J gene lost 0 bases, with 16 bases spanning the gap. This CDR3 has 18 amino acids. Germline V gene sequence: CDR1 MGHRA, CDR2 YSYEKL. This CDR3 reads CASSQGPVRQSSYNEQFF. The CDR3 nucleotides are TGCGCCAGCAGCCAAGGCCCAGTCCGACAGAGCTCCTACAATGAGCAGTTCTTC.

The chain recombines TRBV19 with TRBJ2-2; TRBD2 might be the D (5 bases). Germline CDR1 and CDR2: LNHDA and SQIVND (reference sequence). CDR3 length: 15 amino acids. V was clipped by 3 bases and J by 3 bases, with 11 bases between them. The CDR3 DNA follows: TGTGCCAGTAGTATCGAGGGTGGGGACACCGGGGAGCTGTTTTTT. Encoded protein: CASSIEGGDTGELFF.

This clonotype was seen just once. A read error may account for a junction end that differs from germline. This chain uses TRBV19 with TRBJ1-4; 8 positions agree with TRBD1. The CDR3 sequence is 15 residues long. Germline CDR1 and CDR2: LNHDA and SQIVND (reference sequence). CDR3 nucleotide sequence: TGTGCCAGTAGTACTCGACAGGGGTTCGGTGAAAAACTGGTTTTT. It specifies CASSTRQGFGEKLVF.